One and the same sample provided the 10 T cell receptor beta chains below, sequenced in a study of lymphopenia after photon versus proton radiotherapy. Using immunoSEQ multiplex PCR, the repertoire was profiled, and TCRdb retains in-frame clones only, with some absent. The sample holds 50,000 to 70,000 clones, roughly nine tenths seen once. Here the sequenced sample was peripheral blood, taken from a patient treated with proton-based radiotherapy. The receptors originated from a man older than 75 with esophageal cancer.

The chain recombines TRBV27 with TRBJ2-5; D possibly uses TRBD1 or TRBD2 (5 bases each). V was trimmed by 6 bases and J by 5 bases, leaving 19 bases between them. CDR1 is MNHEY, CDR2 SMNVEV, per germline (reference sequence). This CDR3 has 15 residues. The CDR3 loop reads CASSVRDGRRETQYF. CDR3 nucleotides: TGTGCCAGCAGCGTCCGGGACGGCAGAAGGGAGACCCAGTACTTC.

V is TRBV11-3 and J is TRBJ2-3; 12 bases are a match to TRBD1. Germline V lookup: CDR1 SGHNT, CDR2 YENEEA. The trim removed 3 bases at V and 3 bases at J, leaving 7 bases unmatched. The CDR3 sequence is 17 residues long. The CDR3 nucleotides read TGTGCCAGCAGCTTCGGGACAGGGGGCGCGGTTACAGATACGCAGTATTTT. It yields the protein CASSFGTGGAVTDTQYF.

The chain combines TRBV30 with TRBJ1-1; TRBD1 is a possible D gene (5 bases). The CDR3 is 13 amino acids. V lost 4 bases and J 3 bases, leaving 12 bases between the germline ends. The germline V gene has CDR1 GTSNPN and CDR2 SVGIG (reference sequence). The CDR3: CAWTEWGYTEAFF. The CDR3 coding sequence is TGTGCCTGGACCGAATGGGGGTACACTGAAGCTTTCTTT.

Note on this clone: This sample includes further DNA sequences coding for the same CDR3. V and J are TRBV5-1 and TRBJ1-1; D possibly corresponds to TRBD1 (5 bases). CDR3 length: 13 residues. Trimming left V 0 bases short and J 4 bases short, with 7 bases between. Germline values: CDR1 SGHRS, CDR2 YFSETQ. CDR3: CASSLGGSTEAFF. In DNA, the CDR3 is TGCGCCAGCAGCTTGGGGGGGAGCACTGAAGCTTTCTTT.

This chain connects TRBV5-1 to TRBJ2-7; maybe TRBD2 (6 bases). Trimming took off 0 bases at V and 2 bases at J, with 9 bases between the two ends. The V gene's germline CDR1 is SGHRS and CDR2 YFSETQ. This CDR3 spans 14 amino acids. CDR3 DNA: TGCGCCAGCAGCTTGGAGGGAGGACCCTACGAGCAGTACTTC. This gives the protein CASSLEGGPYEQYF.

The V call is TRBV27, the J call TRBJ1-1; D possibly corresponds to TRBD1 (6 bases). CDR1 and CDR2 (germline): MNHEY, SMNVEV (reference sequence). V was pared by 3 bases and J by 3 bases, with 11 bases between. The CDR3 extends over 14 amino acids. CDR3 bases: TGTGCCAGCAGTTTCCGACAGGCTTACACTGAAGCTTTCTTT. It translates to CASSFRQAYTEAFF.

A few counts support this clone. Additional DNA sequences in this sample encode the identical CDR3. The gene calls are TRBV7-2 and TRBJ1-2, with D possibly being TRBD1 (5 bases). The CDR3 is 14 residues long. The germline V and J ends were trimmed by 3 bases and 6 bases, with 14 bases remaining between them. Germline V gene data show CDR1 as SGHTA and CDR2 as FQGNSA. DNA of the CDR3: TGTGCCAGCAGCTTGTCCAGCAGGGAAGATGGCTACACCTTC. Protein: CASSLSSREDGYTF.

DNA for the CDR3: TGTGCCAGCAGCTTAATCGTGAGGCGGGGCACCGGGGAGCTGTTTTTT. Amino acids: CASSLIVRRGTGELFF. The genes are TRBV11-2 and TRBJ2-2; D perhaps matches TRBD2 (6 bases). CDR3 length equals 16 residues. Trimming cost V 2 bases and J 4 bases, with 14 bases left between them. Germline V gene data show CDR1 as SGHAT and CDR2 as FQNNGV.

This rearrangement joins TRBV29-1 to TRBJ1-1; D possibly corresponds to TRBD1 (5 bases). CDR3 length equals 13 residues. Trimming took 4 bases from V and 4 from J, leaving 13 bases between them. CDR1 and CDR2 from the germline V gene are SQVTM and ANQGSEA. The CDR3 reads CSVVVRAGTEAFF. CDR3 DNA sequence: TGCAGCGTTGTTGTCAGGGCGGGCACTGAAGCTTTCTTT.

The V and J genes are TRBV19 and TRBJ1-5; 7 bases align to TRBD1. Germline-derived CDR1 and CDR2 are LNHDA and SQIVND (reference sequence). The V and J ends lost 3 bases and 3 bases, in that order; junction bases with no gene match: 5. The CDR3 runs to 15 residues. The CDR3 spells CASSIQGGSNQPQHF. The DNA for the CDR3 is TGTGCCAGTAGTATCCAGGGGGGATCCAATCAGCCCCAGCATTTT.